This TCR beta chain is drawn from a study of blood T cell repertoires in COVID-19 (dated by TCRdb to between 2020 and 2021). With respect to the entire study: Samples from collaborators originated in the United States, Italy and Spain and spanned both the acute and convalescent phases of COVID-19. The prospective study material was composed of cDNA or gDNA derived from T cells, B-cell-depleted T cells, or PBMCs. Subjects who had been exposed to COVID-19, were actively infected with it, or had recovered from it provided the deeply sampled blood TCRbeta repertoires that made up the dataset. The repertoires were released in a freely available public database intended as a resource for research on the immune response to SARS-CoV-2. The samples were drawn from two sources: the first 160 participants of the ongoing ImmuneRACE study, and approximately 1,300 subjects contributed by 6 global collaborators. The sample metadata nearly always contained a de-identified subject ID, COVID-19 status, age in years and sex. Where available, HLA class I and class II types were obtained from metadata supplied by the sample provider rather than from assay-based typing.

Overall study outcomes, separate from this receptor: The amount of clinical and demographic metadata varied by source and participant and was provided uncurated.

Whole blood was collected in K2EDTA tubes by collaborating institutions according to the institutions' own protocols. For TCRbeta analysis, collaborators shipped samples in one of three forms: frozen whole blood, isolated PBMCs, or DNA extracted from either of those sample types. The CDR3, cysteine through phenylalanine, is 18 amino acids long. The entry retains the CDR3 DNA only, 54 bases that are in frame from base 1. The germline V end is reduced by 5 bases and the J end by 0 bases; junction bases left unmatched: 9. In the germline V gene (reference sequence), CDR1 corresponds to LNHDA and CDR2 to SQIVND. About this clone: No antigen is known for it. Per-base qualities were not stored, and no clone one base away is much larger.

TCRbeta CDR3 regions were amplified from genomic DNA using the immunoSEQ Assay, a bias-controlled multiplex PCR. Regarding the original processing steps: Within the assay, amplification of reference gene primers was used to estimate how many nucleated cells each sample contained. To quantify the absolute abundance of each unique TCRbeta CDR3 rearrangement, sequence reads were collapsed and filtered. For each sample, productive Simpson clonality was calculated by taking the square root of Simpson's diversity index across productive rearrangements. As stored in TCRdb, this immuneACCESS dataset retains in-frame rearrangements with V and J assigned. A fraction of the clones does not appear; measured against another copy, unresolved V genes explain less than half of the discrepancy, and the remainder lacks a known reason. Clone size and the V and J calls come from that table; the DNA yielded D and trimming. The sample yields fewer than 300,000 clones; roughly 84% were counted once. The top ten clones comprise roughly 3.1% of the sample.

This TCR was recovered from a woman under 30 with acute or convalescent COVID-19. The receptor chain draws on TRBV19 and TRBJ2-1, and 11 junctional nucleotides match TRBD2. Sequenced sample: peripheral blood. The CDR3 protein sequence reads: CASSPITSGSFSYNEQFF. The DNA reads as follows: TGTGCCAGTAGTCCAATTACTAGCGGGAGCTTCTCCTACAATGAGCAGTTCTTC.